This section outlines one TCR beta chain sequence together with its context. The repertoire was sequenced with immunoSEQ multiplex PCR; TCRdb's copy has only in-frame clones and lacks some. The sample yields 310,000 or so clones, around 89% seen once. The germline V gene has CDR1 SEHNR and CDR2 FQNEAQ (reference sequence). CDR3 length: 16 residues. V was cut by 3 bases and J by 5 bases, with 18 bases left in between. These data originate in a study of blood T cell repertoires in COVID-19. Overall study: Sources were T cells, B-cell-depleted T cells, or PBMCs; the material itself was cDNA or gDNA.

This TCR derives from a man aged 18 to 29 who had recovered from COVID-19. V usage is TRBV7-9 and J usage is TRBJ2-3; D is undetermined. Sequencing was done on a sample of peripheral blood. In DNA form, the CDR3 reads TGTGCCAGCAGCTTCCCCTCCGGGTGGGTTGTAGATACGCAGTATTTT. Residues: CASSFPSGWVVDTQYF.